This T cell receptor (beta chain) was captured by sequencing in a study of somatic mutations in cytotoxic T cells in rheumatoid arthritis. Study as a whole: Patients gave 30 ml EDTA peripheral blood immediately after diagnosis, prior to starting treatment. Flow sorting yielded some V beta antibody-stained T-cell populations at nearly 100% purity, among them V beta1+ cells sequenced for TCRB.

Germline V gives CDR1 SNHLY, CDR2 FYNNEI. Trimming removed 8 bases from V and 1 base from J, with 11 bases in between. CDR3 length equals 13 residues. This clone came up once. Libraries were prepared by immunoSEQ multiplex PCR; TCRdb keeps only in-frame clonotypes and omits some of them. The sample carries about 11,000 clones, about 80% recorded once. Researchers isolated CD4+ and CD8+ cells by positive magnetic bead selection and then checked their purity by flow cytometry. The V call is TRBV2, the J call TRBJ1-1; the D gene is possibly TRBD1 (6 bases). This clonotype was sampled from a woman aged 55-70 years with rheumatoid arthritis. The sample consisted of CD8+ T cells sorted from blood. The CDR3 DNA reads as TGTGCCAGCGGCGGGGGCTCGAACACTGAAGCTTTCTTT. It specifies CASGGGSNTEAFF.